The 6 T cell receptor beta chains below come from one sample, sequenced in a study of blood T cell repertoires in COVID-19. The data were produced by immunoSEQ multiplex PCR, yet TCRdb's version contains in-frame clones alone and is incomplete. The sample has 80,000 to 95,000 clones, around 85% seen once. The material sequenced was peripheral blood. These receptors originate from a human donor in a cohort sampled during active COVID-19.

V gene TRBV9 combines with J gene TRBJ1-1; no firm D call. V was pared by 4 bases and J by 1 base, with 11 bases between. The CDR3 contains 14 residues. Per the germline V gene, CDR1 is SGDLS and CDR2 is YYNGEE. The DNA for the CDR3 is TGTGCCAGCAGCCCCTCGGGTCGGAACACTGAAGCTTTCTTT. Residues: CASSPSGRNTEAFF.

V usage is TRBV9 and J usage is TRBJ2-7, with 11 bases matching TRBD2. Germline loops: CDR1 SGDLS, CDR2 YYNGEE. V shed 4 bases and J 3 bases; nucleotides not matched to a gene: 6. The length of the CDR3 is 15 residues. CDR3 in DNA: TGTGCCAGCAGCTTAGCCGGGACTAGCGGCTACGAGCAGTACTTC. Amino acid sequence: CASSLAGTSGYEQYF.

The chain is built from TRBV27 and TRBJ2-3; TRBD2 matches at 7 bases. This CDR3 comprises 15 residues. From germline, CDR1 is MNHEY and CDR2 SMNVEV (reference sequence). Unmatched junction bases numbered 6, after V lost 6 bases and J lost 0 bases. CDR3 coding DNA: TGTGCCAGCAGGAAAAAGCGGGGTAGCACAGATACGCAGTATTTT. It yields the protein CASRKKRGSTDTQYF.

The J gene is TRBJ2-7, the V gene TRBV29-1; 11 bases agree with TRBD1. Trimming cost V 4 bases and J 4 bases; bases outside gene matches: 12. Germline V gives CDR1 SQVTM, CDR2 ANQGSEA. The CDR3 totals 16 residues. For the CDR3, the DNA is TGCAGCGTTGGGGGACAGGGGGTTTCCCTTCAATACGAGCAGTACTTC. Translating gives CSVGGQGVSLQYEQYF.

The chain couples TRBV2 to TRBJ1-5; 7 nucleotides align to TRBD1. Trimming at V came to 6 bases and at J to 1 base, leaving 0 bases not matched to a gene. The CDR3 loop spans 13 amino acids. CDR1 and CDR2 from the germline V gene are SNHLY and FYNNEI. This chain's CDR3 is CASRDRSNQPQHF. CDR3 DNA: TGTGCCAGCAGGGACAGGAGCAATCAGCCCCAGCATTTT.

The rearrangement uses TRBV7-2 and TRBJ2-7; a possible D gene is TRBD1 (7 bases). Trimming cost V 8 bases and J 8 bases, with 19 bases left between them. The CDR3 runs to 13 residues. Germline V gene sequence: CDR1 SGHTA, CDR2 FQGNSA. The CDR3 sequence is CASGQGEDRKQYF. As DNA, the CDR3 is TGTGCCAGCGGCCAGGGGGAGGATCGCAAGCAGTACTTC.